This paragraph reports one T cell receptor (beta chain). The sample originates from a study of T cell changes during pregnancy in multiple sclerosis. The method was immunoSEQ multiplex PCR; TCRdb's version includes in-frame clones alone and lacks a portion of them. The sample lists under 150,000 clones, about 95% occurring once. This CDR3 is 15 amino acids long. Germline lookup yields CDR1 MDHEN and CDR2 SYDVKM. Trimming cost V 10 bases and J 2 bases, with 21 bases left between them. The gene calls are TRBV28 and TRBJ2-7; possibly TRBD2 for D (5 bases). Sample: peripheral blood, taken after pregnancy. The clonotype was recovered from a female donor with multiple sclerosis, enrolled in a pregnancy study. In DNA form, the CDR3 reads TGTGCCACCTCTCTGGGAGCGCAAGGCACCTACGAGCAGTACTTC. Protein product: CATSLGAQGTYEQYF.